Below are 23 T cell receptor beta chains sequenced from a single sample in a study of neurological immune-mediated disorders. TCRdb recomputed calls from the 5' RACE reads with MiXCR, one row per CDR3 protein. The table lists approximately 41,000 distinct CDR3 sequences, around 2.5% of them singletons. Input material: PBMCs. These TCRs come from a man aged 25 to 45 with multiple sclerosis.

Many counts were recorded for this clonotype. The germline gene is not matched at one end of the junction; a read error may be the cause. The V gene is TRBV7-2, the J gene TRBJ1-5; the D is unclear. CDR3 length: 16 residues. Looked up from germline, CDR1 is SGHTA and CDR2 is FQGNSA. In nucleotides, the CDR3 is TGTGCCAGCAGCTTAGTCATTCCGGGGAGCAATCAGCCCCAGAATTTT. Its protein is CASSLVIPGSNQPQNF.

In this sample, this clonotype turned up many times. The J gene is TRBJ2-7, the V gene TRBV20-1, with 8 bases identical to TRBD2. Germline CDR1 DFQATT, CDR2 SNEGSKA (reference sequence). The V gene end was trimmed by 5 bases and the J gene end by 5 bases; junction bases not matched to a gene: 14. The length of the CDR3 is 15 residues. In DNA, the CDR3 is TGCAGTGCTTATCCTCCGGCGGGAGGTTCCCACGAGCAGTACTTC. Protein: CSAYPPAGGSHEQYF.

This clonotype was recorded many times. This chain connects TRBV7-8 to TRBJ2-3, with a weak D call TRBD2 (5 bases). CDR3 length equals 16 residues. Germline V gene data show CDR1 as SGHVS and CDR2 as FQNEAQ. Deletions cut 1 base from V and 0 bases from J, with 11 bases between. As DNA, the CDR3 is TGTGCCAGCAGCTTAGTTTCGCGGGCAAGCACAGATACGCAGTATTTT. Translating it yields CASSLVSRASTDTQYF.

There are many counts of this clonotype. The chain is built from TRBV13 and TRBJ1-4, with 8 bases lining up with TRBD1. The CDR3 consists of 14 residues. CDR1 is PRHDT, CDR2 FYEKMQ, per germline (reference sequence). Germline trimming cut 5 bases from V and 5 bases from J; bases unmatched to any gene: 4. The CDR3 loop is CASSRTGRNEKLFF. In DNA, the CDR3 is TGTGCCAGCAGCCGGACAGGGCGGAATGAAAAACTGTTTTTT.

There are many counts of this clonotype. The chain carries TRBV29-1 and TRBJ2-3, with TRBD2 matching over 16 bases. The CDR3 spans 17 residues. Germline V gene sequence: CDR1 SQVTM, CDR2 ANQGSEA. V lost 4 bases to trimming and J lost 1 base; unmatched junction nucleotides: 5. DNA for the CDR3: TGCAGCGTTGCCGGGACTAGCGGGGGGGGCCGCACAGATACGCAGTATTTT. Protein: CSVAGTSGGGRTDTQYF.

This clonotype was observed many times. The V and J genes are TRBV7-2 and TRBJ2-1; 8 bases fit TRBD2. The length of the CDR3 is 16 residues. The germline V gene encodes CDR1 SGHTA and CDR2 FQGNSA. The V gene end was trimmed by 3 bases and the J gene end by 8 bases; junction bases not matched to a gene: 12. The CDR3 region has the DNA TGTGCCAGCAGCTTGAACGTAGCGGGACTCGTCGATGAGCAGTTCTTC. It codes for CASSLNVAGLVDEQFF.

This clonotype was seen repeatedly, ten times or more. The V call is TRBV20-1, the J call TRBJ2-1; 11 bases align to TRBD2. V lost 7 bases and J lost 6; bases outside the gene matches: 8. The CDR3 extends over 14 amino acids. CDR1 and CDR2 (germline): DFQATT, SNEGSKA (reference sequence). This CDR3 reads CSVQTSGEINEQFF. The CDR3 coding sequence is TGCAGTGTACAGACTAGCGGGGAAATCAATGAGCAGTTCTTC.

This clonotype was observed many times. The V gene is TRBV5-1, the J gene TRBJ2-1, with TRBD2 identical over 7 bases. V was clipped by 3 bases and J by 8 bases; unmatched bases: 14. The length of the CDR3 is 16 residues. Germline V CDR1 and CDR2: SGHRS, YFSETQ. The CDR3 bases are TGCGCCAGCAGCTCGATTGCGGGGGTTTCAGGAGATGAGCAGTTCTTC. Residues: CASSSIAGVSGDEQFF.

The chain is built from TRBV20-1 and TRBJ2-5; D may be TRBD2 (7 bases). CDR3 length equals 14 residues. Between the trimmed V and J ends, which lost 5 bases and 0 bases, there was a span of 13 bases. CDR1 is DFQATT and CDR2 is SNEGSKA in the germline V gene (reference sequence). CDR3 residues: CSASRGQYQETQYF. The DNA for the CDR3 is TGCAGTGCTTCGCGGGGGCAATACCAAGAGACCCAGTACTTC.

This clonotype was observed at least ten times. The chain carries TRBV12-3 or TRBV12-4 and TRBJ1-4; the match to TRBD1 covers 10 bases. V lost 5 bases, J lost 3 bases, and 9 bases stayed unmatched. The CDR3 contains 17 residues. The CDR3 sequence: CASSTRDRGSSNEKLFF. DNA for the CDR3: TGTGCCAGCAGTACCCGGGACAGGGGTTCGTCTAATGAAAAACTGTTTTTT.

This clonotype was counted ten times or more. CDR3 DNA: TGCGCCAGCAGCTTAGGGACAACTACTTACAATGAGCAGTTCTTC. Protein sequence: CASSLGTTTYNEQFF. The chain employs TRBV5-1 and TRBJ2-1; TRBD1 is a possible D gene (6 bases). This CDR3 contains 15 residues. Per the germline V gene, CDR1 is SGHRS and CDR2 is YFSETQ. Trimming cost V 2 bases and J 4 bases, with 13 bases left between them.

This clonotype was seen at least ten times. CDR3 amino acids: CASSLDGGRETQYF. The CDR3 bases are TGTGCCAGCAGTTTAGATGGTGGAAGGGAGACCCAGTACTTC. The V call is TRBV12-3 or TRBV12-4, the J call TRBJ2-5; D gene uncertain. V shed 1 base and J shed 5 bases, with 11 bases lying between them. CDR3 length: 14 amino acids.

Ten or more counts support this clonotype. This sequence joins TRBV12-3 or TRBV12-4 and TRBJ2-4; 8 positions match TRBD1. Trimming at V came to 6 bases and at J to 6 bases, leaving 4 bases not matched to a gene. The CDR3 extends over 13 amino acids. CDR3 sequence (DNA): TGTGCCAGCAGACCCGACAGGGGAAACATTCAGTACTTC. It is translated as CASRPDRGNIQYF.

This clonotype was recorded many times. The CDR3, as DNA: TGTGCCAGCAGCTGGACTAGCGGGGTGGTTGAGCAGTACTTC. Translation gives CASSWTSGVVEQYF. The chain has TRBV7-9 and TRBJ2-7; 12 nucleotides match TRBD2. This CDR3 has 14 residues. V shed 4 bases, J shed 7 bases, and the junction held 5 bases outside the gene matches. Germline-derived CDR1 and CDR2 are SEHNR and FQNEAQ (reference sequence).

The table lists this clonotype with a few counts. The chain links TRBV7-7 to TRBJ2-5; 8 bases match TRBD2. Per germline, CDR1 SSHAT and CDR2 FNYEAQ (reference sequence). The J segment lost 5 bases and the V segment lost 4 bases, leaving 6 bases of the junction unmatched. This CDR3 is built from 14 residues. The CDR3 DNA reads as TGTGCCAGCAGCTCCAGCGGGGGACGCGAGACCCAGTACTTC. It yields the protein CASSSSGGRETQYF.

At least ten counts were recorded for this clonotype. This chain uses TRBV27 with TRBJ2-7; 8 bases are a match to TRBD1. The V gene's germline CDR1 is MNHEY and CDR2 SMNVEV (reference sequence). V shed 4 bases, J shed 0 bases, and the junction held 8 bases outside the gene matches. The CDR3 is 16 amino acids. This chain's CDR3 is CASSYHRGLGSYEQYF. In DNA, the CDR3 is TGTGCCAGCAGTTACCACAGGGGGTTAGGCTCCTACGAGCAGTACTTC.

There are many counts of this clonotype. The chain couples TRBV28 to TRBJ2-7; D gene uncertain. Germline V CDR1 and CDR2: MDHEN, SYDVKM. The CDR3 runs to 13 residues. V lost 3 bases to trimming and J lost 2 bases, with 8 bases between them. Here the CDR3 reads CASSFGSPYEQYF. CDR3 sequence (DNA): TGTGCCAGCAGTTTCGGCAGCCCCTACGAGCAGTACTTC.

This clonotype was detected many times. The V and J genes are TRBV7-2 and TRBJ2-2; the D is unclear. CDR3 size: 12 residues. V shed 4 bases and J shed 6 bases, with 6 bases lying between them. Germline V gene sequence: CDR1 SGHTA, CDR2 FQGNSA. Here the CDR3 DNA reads TGTGCCAGCAGCTCCTATGCCGGGGAGCTGTTTTTT. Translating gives CASSSYAGELFF.

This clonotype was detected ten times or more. Here the CDR3 reads CASSLGWRSTEAFF. Written as DNA, the CDR3 is TGTGCCAGCAGTTTAGGCTGGAGGAGCACTGAAGCTTTCTTT. V and J are TRBV12-3 or TRBV12-4 and TRBJ1-1; no firm D call. The CDR3 runs to 14 residues. The V and J ends lost 1 base and 4 bases respectively, with 10 bases between them.

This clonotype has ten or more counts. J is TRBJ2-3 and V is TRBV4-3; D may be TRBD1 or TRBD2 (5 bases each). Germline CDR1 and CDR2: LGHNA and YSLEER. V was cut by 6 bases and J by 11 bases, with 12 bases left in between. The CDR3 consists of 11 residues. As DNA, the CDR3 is TGCGCCAGCAGGGGGGTGACTCGGCAGTATTTT. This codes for CASRGVTRQYF.

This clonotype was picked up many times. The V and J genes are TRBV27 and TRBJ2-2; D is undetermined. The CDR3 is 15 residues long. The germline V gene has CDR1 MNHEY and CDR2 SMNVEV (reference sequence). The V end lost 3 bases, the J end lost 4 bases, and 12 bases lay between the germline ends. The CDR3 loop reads CASSFSGLSTGELFF. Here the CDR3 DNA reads TGTGCCAGCAGTTTTTCTGGGTTGAGCACCGGGGAGCTGTTTTTT.

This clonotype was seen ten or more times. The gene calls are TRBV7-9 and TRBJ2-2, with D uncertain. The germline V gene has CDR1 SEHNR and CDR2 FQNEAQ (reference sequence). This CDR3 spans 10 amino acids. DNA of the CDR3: TGTGCTTGGCGGCCCGGGGAGCTGTTTTTT. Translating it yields CAWRPGELFF. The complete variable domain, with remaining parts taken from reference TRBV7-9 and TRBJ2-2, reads DTGVSQNPRHKITKRGQNVTFRCDPISEHNRLYWYRQTLGQGPEFLTYFQNEAQLEKSRLLSDRFSAERPKGSFSTLEIQRTEQGDSAMYLCAWRPGELFFGEGSRLTVL.

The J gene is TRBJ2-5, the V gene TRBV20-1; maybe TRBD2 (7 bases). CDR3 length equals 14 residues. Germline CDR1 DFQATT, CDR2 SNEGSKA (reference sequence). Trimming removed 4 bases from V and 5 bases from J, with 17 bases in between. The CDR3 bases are TGCAGTGCTAAGGGGGGGGGGGCCCAGGAGACCCAGTACTTC. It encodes CSAKGGGAQETQYF.